This paragraph covers one TCR beta chain sequence. Its specificity is not known. This sample is part of a study of T cells after yellow fever vaccination. Notes on the study in general: Most primary-vaccination clones reappeared after the booster (just under 98% CD4, roughly 88% CD8). Some clonotypes, a small share, were shared between CD4 and CD8 compartments. Abundant bulk-derived clonotypes could contaminate FACS-sorted repertoires.

Synthesis of TCR cDNA relied on 5'RACE template switching, which attached a universal primer site and UMIs. TCRdb processed the 5' RACE reads anew with MiXCR; each CDR3 protein has one entry. The sample yields about 160,000 distinct CDR3 sequences, approximately 6.8% seen once. Trimming took 5 bases from V and 0 from J; bases not matched to a gene: 3. The CDR3 runs to 15 residues. V usage is TRBV12-3 or TRBV12-4 and J usage is TRBJ1-4; 7 bases fit TRBD1. The sequencing used CD4+ T cells sorted from PBMCs, collected around 5 days after the first yellow fever vaccination. The TCR originated in a young man who received the YFV17D yellow fever vaccine. CDR3 in amino acids: CASSAGQATNEKLFF. The CDR3 bases are TGTGCCAGCAGTGCCGGACAGGCAACTAATGAAAAACTGTTTTTT.